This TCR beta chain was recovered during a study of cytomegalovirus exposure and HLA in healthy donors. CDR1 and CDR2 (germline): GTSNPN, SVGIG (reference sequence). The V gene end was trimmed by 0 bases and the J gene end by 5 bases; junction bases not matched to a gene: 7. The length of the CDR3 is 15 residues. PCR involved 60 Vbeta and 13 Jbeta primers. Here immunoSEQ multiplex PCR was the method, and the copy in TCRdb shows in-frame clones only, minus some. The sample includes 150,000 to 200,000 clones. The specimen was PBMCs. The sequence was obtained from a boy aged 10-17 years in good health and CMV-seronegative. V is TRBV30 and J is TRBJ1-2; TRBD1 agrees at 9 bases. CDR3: CAWSVPTGGGYGYTF. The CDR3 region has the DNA TGTGCCTGGAGTGTCCCTACAGGGGGCGGGTATGGCTACACCTTC.